What follows is one T cell receptor beta chain and its context. Its antigen is unknown. With 0 bases removed from V and 5 bases from J, the gap between germline ends came to 11 bases. The germline gives CDR1 LGHNA, CDR2 YSLEER. CDR3 length equals 15 residues. The data originate from a study of T cell responses to AZD1222 COVID-19 vaccine. Method: immunoSEQ multiplex PCR; TCRdb's copy keeps in-frame clones and lacks some. The sample has around 160,000 clones; 85% to 90% are singletons. Notes on the study in general: Regions left unmutated in variants are reportedly the target of nearly half of spike-specific TCRs. The donors showed a predominance of white British ancestry and of females, with possible underestimation of clonal diversity.

The material sequenced was peripheral blood, taken on day 0 of AZD1222 vaccination. The receptor was isolated from an adult in good health. This rearrangement joins TRBV4-3 to TRBJ1-5; maybe TRBD1 (6 bases). The CDR3 loop reads CASSQDGQKYQPQHF. In DNA form, the CDR3 reads TGCGCCAGCAGCCAAGACGGACAGAAATATCAGCCCCAGCATTTT.